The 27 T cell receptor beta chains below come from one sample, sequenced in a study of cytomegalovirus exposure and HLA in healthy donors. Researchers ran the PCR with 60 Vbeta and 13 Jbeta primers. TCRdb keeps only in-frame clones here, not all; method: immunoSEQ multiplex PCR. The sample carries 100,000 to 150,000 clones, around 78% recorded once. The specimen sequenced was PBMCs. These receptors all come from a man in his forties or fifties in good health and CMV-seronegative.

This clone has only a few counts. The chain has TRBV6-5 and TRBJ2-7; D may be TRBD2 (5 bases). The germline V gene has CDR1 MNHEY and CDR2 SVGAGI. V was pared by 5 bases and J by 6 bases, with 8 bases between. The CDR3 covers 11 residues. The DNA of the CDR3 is TGTGCCAGCAGTGTCGGAGGCGAGCAGTACTTC. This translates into CASSVGGEQYF.

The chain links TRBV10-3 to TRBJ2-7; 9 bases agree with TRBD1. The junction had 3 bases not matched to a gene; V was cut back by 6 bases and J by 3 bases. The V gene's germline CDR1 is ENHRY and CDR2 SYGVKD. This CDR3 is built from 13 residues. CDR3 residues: CAIRQGAGYEQYF. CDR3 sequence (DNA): TGTGCCATCAGACAGGGGGCGGGCTACGAGCAGTACTTC.

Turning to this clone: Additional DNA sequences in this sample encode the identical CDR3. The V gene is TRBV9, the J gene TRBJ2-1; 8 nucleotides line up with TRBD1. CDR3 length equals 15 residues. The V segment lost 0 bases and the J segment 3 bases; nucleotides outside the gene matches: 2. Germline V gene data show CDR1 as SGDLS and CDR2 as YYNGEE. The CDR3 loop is CASSVAGGLYNEQFF. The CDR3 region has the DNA TGTGCCAGCAGCGTAGCAGGGGGCCTCTACAATGAGCAGTTCTTC.

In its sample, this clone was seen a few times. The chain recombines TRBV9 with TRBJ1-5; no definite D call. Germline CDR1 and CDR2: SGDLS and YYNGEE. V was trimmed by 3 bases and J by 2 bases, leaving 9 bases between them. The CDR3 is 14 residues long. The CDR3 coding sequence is TGTGCCAGCAGCGCTTCCGGGGGCAATCAGCCCCAGCATTTT. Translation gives CASSASGGNQPQHF. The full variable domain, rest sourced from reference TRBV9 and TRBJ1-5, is DSGVTQTPKHLITATGQRVTLRCSPRSGDLSVYWYQQSLDQGLQFLIQYYNGEERAKGNILERFSAQQFPDLHSELNLSSLELGDSALYFCASSASGGNQPQHFGDGTRLSIL.

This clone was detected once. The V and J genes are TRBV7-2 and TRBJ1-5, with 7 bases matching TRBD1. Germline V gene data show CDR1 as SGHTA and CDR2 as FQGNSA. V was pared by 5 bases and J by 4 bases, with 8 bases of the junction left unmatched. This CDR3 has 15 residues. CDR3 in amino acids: CASSLNRGPNQPQHF. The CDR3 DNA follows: TGTGCCAGCAGCCTGAACAGGGGCCCTAATCAGCCCCAGCATTTT.

CDR3 nucleotides: TGTGCCAGCAGCATTCGACAGGCCGCCTCCCATTCACCCCTCCACTTT. Translation: CASSIRQAASHSPLHF. This chain links TRBV5-4 with TRBJ1-6; maybe TRBD1 (6 bases). Per the germline V gene, CDR1 is SGHNT and CDR2 is YYREEE (reference sequence). This CDR3 has 16 amino acids. With 4 bases removed from V and 8 bases from J, the gap between germline ends came to 19 bases.

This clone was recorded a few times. In DNA, the CDR3 is TGTGCCAGCAGCTTCGACCCTTACTCCCAGGGGGTTAGTACTGAAGCTTTCTTT. This gives the protein CASSFDPYSQGVSTEAFF. The V and J genes are TRBV7-2 and TRBJ1-1; TRBD1 matches 7 bases. The CDR3 is 18 residues long. Per the germline V gene, CDR1 is SGHTA and CDR2 is FQGNSA. The junction had 18 bases not matched to a gene; V was cut back by 3 bases and J by 5 bases.

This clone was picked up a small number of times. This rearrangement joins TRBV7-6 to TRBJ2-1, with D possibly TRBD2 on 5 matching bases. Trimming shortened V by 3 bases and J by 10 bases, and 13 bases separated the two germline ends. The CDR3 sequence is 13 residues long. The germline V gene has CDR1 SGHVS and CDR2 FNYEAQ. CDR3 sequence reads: CASSFTGNREQFF. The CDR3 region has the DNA TGTGCCAGCAGCTTTACGGGGAATCGGGAGCAGTTCTTC.

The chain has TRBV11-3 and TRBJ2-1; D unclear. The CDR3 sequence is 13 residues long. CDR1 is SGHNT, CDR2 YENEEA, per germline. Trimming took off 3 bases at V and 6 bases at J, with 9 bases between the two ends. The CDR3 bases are TGTGCCAGCAGCTTCAGTCAATTCAATGAGCAGTTCTTC. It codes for CASSFSQFNEQFF.

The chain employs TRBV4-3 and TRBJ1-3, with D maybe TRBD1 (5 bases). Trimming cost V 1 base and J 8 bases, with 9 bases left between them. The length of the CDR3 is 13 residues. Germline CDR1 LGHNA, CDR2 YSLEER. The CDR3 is CASSQAGDYTIYF. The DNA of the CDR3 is TGCGCCAGCAGCCAAGCTGGGGACTACACCATATATTTT.

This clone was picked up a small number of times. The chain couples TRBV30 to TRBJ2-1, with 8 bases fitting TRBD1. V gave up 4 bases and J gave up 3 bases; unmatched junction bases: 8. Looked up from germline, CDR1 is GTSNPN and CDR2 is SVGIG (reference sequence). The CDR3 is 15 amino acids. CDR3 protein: CAWMQGALLYNEQFF. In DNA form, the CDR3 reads TGTGCCTGGATGCAGGGGGCCTTACTCTACAATGAGCAGTTCTTC.

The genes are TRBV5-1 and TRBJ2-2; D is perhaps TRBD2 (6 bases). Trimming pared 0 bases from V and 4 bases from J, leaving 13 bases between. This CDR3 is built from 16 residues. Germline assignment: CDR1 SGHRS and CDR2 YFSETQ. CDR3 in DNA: TGCGCCAGCAGCTTGGTCGGGGGATCGGTCACCGGGGAGCTGTTTTTT. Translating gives CASSLVGGSVTGELFF.

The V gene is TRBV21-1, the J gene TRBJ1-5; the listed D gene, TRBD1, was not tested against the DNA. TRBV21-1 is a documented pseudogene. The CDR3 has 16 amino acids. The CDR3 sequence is CASSKKVAELFQPQHF. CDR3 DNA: TGTGCCAGCAGCAAAAAAGTGGCAGAATTATTCCAGCCCCAGCATTTT.

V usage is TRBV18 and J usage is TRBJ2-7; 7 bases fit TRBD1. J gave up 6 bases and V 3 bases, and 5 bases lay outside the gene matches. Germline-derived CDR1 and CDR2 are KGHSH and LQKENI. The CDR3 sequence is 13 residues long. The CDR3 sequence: CASSPIRDSEQYF. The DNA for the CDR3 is TGTGCCAGCTCACCGATCAGGGACAGCGAGCAGTACTTC.

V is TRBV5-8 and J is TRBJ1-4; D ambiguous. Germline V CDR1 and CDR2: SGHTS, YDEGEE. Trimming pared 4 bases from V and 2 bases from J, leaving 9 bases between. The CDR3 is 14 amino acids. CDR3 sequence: CASSRGFTNEKLFF. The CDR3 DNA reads TGTGCCAGCAGCCGAGGGTTCACTAATGAAAAACTGTTTTTT. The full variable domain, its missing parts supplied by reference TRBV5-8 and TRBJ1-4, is EAGVTQSPTHLIKTRGQQATLRCSPISGHTSVYWYQQALGLGLQFLLWYDEGEERNRGNFPPRFSGRQFPNYSSELNVNALELEDSALYLCASSRGFTNEKLFFGSGTQLSVL.

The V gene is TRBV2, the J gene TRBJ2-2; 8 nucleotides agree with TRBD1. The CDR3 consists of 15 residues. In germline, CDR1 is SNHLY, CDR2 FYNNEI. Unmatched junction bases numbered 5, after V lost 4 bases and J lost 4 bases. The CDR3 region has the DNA TGTGCCAGCAGTGCGGACAGGGAGGTCACCGGGGAGCTGTTTTTT. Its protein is CASSADREVTGELFF. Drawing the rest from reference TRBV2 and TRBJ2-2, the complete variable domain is EPEVTQTPSHQVTQMGQEVILRCVPISNHLYFYWYRQILGQKVEFLVSFYNNEISEKSEIFDDQFSVERPDGSNFTLKIRSTKLEDSAMYFCASSADREVTGELFFGEGSRLTVL.

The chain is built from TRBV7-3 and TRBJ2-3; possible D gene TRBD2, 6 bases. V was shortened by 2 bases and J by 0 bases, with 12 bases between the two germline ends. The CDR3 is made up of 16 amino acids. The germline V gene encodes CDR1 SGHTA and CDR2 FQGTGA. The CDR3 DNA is TGTGCCAGCAGCTTAGGAGCGGGCGATAGCACAGATACGCAGTATTTT. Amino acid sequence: CASSLGAGDSTDTQYF.

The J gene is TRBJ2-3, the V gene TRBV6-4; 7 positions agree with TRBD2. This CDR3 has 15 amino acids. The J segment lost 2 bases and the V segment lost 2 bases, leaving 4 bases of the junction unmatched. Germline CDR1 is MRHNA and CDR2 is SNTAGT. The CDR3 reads CASSDGGEVTDTQYF. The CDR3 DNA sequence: TGTGCCAGCAGTGACGGGGGGGAGGTCACAGATACGCAGTATTTT.

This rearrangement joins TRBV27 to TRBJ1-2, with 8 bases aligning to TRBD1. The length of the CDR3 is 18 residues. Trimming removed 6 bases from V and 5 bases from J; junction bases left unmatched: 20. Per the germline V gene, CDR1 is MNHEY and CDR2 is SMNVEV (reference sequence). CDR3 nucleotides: TGTGCCAGCAGCGCACTAGGGTATGGACAGGGCGGCTTGTATGGCTACACCTTC. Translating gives CASSALGYGQGGLYGYTF.

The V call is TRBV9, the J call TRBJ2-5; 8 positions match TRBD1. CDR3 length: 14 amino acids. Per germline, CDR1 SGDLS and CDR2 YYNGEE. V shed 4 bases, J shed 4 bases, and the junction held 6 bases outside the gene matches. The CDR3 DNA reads TGTGCCAGCAGCAAACACAGGGGGGCAGAGACCCAGTACTTC. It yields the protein CASSKHRGAETQYF.

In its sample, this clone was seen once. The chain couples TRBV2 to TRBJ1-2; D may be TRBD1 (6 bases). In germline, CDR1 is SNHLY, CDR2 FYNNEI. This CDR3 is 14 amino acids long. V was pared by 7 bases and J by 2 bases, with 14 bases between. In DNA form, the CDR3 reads TGTGCCAGCAATTCCCCCGGACAGAACTATGGCTACACCTTC. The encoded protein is CASNSPGQNYGYTF.

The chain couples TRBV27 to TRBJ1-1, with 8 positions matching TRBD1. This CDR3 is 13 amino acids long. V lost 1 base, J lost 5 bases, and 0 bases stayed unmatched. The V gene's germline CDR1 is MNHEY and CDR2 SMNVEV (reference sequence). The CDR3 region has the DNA TGTGCCAGCAGTTTATGGACAGGGACTGAAGCTTTCTTT. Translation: CASSLWTGTEAFF.

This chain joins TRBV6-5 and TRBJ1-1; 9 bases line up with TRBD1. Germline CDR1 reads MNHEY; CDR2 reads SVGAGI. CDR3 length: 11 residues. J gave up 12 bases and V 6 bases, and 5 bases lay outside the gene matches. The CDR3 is CASSRDRESFF. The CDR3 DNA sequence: TGTGCCAGCAGCCGGGACAGGGAGTCTTTCTTT.

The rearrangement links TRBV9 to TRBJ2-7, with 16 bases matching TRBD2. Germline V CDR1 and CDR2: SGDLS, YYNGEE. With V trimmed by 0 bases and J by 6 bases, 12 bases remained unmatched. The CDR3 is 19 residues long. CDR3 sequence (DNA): TGTGCCAGCAGCGTAGGACCGGGACTAGCGGGGGGGTCGCCCCTCGAGCAGTACTTC. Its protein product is CASSVGPGLAGGSPLEQYF.

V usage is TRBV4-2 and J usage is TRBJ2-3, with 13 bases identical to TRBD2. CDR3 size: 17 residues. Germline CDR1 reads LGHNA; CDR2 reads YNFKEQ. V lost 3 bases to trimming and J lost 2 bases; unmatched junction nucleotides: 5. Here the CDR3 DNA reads TGTGCCAGCAGCCACTACGGGACTAGCGGGGACACAGATACGCAGTATTTT. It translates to CASSHYGTSGDTDTQYF.

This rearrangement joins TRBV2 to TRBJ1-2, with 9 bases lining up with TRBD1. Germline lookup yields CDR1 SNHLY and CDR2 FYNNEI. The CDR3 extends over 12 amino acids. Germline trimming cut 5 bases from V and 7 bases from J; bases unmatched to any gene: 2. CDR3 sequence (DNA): TGTGCCAGCAGTAGGGACAGGGCTGGCTACACCTTC. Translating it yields CASSRDRAGYTF.

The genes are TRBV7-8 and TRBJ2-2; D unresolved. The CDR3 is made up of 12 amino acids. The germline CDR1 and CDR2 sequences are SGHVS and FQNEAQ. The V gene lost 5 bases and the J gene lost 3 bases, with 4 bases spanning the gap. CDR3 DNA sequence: TGTGCCAGCAGCCCATACACCGGGGAGCTGTTTTTT. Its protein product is CASSPYTGELFF.